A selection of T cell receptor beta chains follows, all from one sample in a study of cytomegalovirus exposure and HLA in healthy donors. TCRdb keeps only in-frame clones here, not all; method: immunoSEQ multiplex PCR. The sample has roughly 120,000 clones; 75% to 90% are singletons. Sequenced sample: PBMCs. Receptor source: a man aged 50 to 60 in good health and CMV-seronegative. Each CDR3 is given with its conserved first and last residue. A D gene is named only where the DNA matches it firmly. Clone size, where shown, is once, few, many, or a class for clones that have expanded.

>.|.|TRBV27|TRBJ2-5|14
TGTGCCAGCAGTCCAACGACAGGAACGAAGACCCAGTACTTC
CASSPTTGTKTQYF
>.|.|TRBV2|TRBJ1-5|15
TGTGCCAGCAGTGCCCTGGACAGACGCAATCAGCCCCAGCATTTT
CASSALDRRNQPQHF
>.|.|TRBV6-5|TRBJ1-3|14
TGTGCCAGCAAAACAGGCAACTCTGGAAACACCATATATTTT
CASKTGNSGNTIYF
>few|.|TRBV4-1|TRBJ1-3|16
TGCGCCAGCAGCCAAGAGTGGGGCCTCTCTGGAAACACCATATATTTT
CASSQEWGLSGNTIYF
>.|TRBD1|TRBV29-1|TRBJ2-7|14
TGCAGCGTTTCCACAGGGGGGAGCTCCTACGAGCAGTACTTC
CSVSTGGSSYEQYF
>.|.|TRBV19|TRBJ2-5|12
TGTGCCGCTGCAGAAGTCCCAGAGACCCAGTACTTC
CAAAEVPETQYF
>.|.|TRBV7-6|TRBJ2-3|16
TGTGCCAGCAGCTATGATCTAGGGGTGAGCACAGATACGCAGTATTTT
CASSYDLGVSTDTQYF
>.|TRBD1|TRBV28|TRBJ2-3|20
TGTGCCAGCAGTTTATTGGTATCGCAGGGGGCCCAAAAAAGCACAGATACGCAGTATTTT
CASSLLVSQGAQKSTDTQYF
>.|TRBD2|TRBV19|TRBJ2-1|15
TGTGCCAGTAGTAGGCGGGGGGCCCCCTACAATGAGCAGTTCTTC
CASSRRGAPYNEQFF
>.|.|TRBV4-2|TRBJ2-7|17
TGTGCCAGCAGCCAAGAAAGAGGAAGGTCCGTTTCAGGGGAGCAGTACTTC
CASSQERGRSVSGEQYF
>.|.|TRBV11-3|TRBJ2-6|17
TGTGCCAGCAGCTCGTCGACAGCAAGCTCTGGGGCCAACGTCCTGACTTTC
CASSSSTASSGANVLTF
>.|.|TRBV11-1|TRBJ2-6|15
TGTGCCAGCAGCTTAGACGGCTCTGGGGCCAACGTCCTGACTTTC
CASSLDGSGANVLTF
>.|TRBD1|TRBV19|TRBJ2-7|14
TGTGCCAGTAGTCGTAGGGACAGCTCCTACGAGCAGTACTTC
CASSRRDSSYEQYF
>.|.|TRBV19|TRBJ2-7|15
TGTGCCAGTTTTTTCTCCCCAAGTTGCAGCTACGAGCAGTACTTC
CASFFSPSCSYEQYF
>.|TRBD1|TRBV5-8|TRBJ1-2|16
TGTGCCAGCAGCCCGAGGGCAGGGGGCAAGTGGGCTGGCTACACCTTC
CASSPRAGGKWAGYTF
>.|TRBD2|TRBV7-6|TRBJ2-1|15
TGTGCCAGCAGCTTAGGCGGGACTAGTAGCAATGAGCAGTTCTTC
CASSLGGTSSNEQFF
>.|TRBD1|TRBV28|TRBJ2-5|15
TGTGCCAGCAGTGTCCAGGGACAGGGGGATGAGACCCAGTACTTC
CASSVQGQGDETQYF
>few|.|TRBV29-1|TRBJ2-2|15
TGCAGCGTTGTTCCGGCAGGGGATGGGACCGGGGAGCTGTTTTTT
CSVVPAGDGTGELFF
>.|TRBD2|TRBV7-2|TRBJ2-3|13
TGTGCCAGCATAGCGGGGGGCACAGATACGCAGTATTTT
CASIAGGTDTQYF
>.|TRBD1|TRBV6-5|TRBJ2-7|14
TGTGCCAGCAGTTTAGCCGACAGGGGACACGAGCAGTACTTC
CASSLADRGHEQYF
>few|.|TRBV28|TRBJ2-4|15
TGTGCCAGCAGTTTTTTGGACAGACAAAAAAACATTCAGTACTTC
CASSFLDRQKNIQYF
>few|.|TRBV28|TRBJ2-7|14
TGTGCCAGCAGTTTGGCGCTAGGGGGAAGGGAGCAGTACTTC
CASSLALGGREQYF
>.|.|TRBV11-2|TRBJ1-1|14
TGTGCCAGCAGCCCCACCACAGACAGCGCTGAAGCTTTCTTT
CASSPTTDSAEAFF
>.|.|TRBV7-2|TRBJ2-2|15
TGTGCCAGCAGCTTATTCTTAGATGGCACCGGGGAGCTGTTTTTT
CASSLFLDGTGELFF
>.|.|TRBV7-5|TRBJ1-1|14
TGTGTCAGAAGCTTAGGGGCAGCTAACACTGAAGCTTTCTTT
CVRSLGAANTEAFF
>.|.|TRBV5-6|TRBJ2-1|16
TGTGCCAGCAGCTTTCTGACTGTCTCCTTCTACAATGAGCAGTTCTTC
CASSFLTVSFYNEQFF
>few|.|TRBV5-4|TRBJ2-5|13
TGTGCCAGCAGCCCGAGACAGCAAGAGACCCAGTACTTC
CASSPRQQETQYF
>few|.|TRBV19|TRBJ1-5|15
TGTGCCAGTAGCCTCCACAGGGCAGACAATCAGCCCCAGCATTTT
CASSLHRADNQPQHF
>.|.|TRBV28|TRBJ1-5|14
TGTGCCAGCAGTTTAGCGGACATGCATCAGCCCCAGCATTTT
CASSLADMHQPQHF
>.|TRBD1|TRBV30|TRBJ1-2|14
TGTGCCTCCGGGACAGCCTCCTCTAACTATGGCTACACCTTC
CASGTASSNYGYTF
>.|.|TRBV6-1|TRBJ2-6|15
TGTGCCAGCCCCATCCCGGGGGTGAAGGCCAACGTCCTGACTTTC
CASPIPGVKANVLTF
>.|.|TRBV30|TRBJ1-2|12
TGTGCCTGGAGTCCGGGACTTGTTGGCTACACCTTC
CAWSPGLVGYTF
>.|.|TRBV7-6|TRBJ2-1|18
TGTGCCAGCAGCTTAGGGCTAGCCCCTCGTAAATCCTACAATGAGCAGTTCTTC
CASSLGLAPRKSYNEQFF
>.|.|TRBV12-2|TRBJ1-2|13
TGTGCAAGTCGTGAGGAAACTAACTATGGCTACACCTTC
CASREETNYGYTF
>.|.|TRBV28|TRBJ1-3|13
TGTGCCAGCGACAAAGCCTGGGGAAACACCATATATTTT
CASDKAWGNTIYF
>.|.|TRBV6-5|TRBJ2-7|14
TGTGCCAGCAGTCCTGGGGCAGGGCTTTACGAGCAGTACTTC
CASSPGAGLYEQYF
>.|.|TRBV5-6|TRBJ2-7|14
TGTGCCAGCAGCTTGAAGGGGTTCTCCTACGAGCAGTACTTC
CASSLKGFSYEQYF
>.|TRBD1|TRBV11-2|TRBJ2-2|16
TGTGCCAGCAGGGCACCGGGACAGGCGAACACCGGGGAGCTGTTTTTT
CASRAPGQANTGELFF
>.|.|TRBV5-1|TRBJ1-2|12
TGCGCCAGCCTAAACCCTGGCTATGGCTACACCTTC
CASLNPGYGYTF
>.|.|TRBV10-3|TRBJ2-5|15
TGTGCCATCAGTGAGTCGGAGGGGCGTGAGGGGACCCAGTACTTC
CAISESEGREGTQYF
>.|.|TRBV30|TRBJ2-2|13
TGTGCCTGGGGAGACAGTAACACCGGGGAGCTGTTTTTT
CAWGDSNTGELFF
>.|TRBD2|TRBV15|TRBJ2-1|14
TGTGCCACCAGCCGCGGGAGCCCCTACAATGAGCAGTTCTTC
CATSRGSPYNEQFF
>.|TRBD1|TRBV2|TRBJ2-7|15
TGTGCCAGCACTCAGCCCAGGGGGTTATATGACGAGCAGTACTTC
CASTQPRGLYDEQYF
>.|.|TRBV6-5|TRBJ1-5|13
TGTGCCAGCAGTTACAGCAACAATCAGCCCCAGCATTTT
CASSYSNNQPQHF
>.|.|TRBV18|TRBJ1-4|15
TGTGCCAGCTCACCTAGACAATCAACTAATGAAAAACTGTTTTTT
CASSPRQSTNEKLFF
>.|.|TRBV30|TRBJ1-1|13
TGTGCCTGGAGCCCACTCCGACGGAGTGAAGCTTTCTTT
CAWSPLRRSEAFF
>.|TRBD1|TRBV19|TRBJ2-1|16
TGTGCCAGTAACCCTACAGGGACAGGGTTCTACAATGAGCAGTTCTTC
CASNPTGTGFYNEQFF
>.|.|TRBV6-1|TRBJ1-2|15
TGTGCCAGCAGTGAAGGGTGGGGAGGACCCTATGGCTACACCTTC
CASSEGWGGPYGYTF
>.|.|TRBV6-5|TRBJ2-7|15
TGTGCCAGCAGCCGGGGGCAGAGCGGGACCTACGAGCAGTACTTC
CASSRGQSGTYEQYF
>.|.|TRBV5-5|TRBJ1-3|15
TGTGCCAGCAGCTTGGAATTGGGGGCGGGAAACACCATATATTTT
CASSLELGAGNTIYF
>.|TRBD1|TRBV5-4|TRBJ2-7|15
TGTGCCAGCAGCAGAGCAGGGGGCGCCCCGTTCGAGCAGTACTTC
CASSRAGGAPFEQYF
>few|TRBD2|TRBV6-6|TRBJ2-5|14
TGTGCCAGCAGTGGCCCACTAGCGGAAGAGACCCAGTACTTC
CASSGPLAEETQYF
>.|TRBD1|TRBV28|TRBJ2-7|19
TGTGCCAGCAGCCCACCGGGACAGGCCCTAATTGGAGGTTCCTACGAGCAGTACTTC
CASSPPGQALIGGSYEQYF
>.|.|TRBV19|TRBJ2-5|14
TGTGCCAGTAGTGTTAGACGGGACCAAGAGACCCAGTACTTC
CASSVRRDQETQYF
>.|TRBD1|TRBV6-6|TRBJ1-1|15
TGTGCCAGCAGTCACTGGGACAGGAAGAACACTGAAGCTTTCTTT
CASSHWDRKNTEAFF